Presented here are 27 T cell receptor beta chains from one specimen sequenced in a study of T cells after posttransplantation cyclophosphamide. Libraries were prepared by immunoSEQ multiplex PCR; TCRdb keeps only in-frame clonotypes and omits some of them. The record shows hundreds of clones for this sample, with no singletons present. Cyclophosphamide on days +3 and +4 followed busulfan-fludarabine conditioning and a marrow graft. The source was PBMCs, collected after allogeneic stem cell transplant with posttransplant cyclophosphamide. The receptors shown here come from a male patient between 25 and 40 years old who received an allogeneic stem cell transplant from a related donor, was CMV-positive, and had no GVHD. The graft donor may be the source of some T cells.

By proportion, this clone is medium-sized (0.01 to 0.1%). The chain joins TRBV9 to TRBJ1-5; TRBD1 aligns across 8 bases. CDR3 length equals 13 residues. Germline values: CDR1 SGDLS, CDR2 YYNGEE. V dropped 5 bases and J dropped 9; count of bases not matched to a gene: 7. CDR3 in amino acids: CASRDREGGPQHF. In nucleotides, the CDR3 is TGTGCCAGCAGGGACAGGGAGGGGGGGCCCCAGCATTTT.

This clone was seen only a few times. The CDR3 is CASSGAGGPSYEQYF. The CDR3, as DNA: TGTGCCAGCTCTGGAGCGGGAGGCCCCTCCTACGAGCAGTACTTC. The chain joins TRBV19 to TRBJ2-5; 9 bases agree with TRBD2. The DNA end is more similar to TRBJ2-7, so the J call may be wrong. The CDR3 runs 15 residues. The germline gives CDR1 LNHDA, CDR2 SQIVND (reference sequence).

This clone is medium-sized within its sample. The V and J genes are TRBV27 and TRBJ2-7; D is possibly TRBD1 (6 bases). The CDR3 is 14 amino acids. The V end lost 8 bases, the J end lost 3 bases, and 17 bases lay between the germline ends. CDR1 is MNHEY and CDR2 is SMNVEV in the germline V gene (reference sequence). CDR3 coding DNA: TGTGCCAGCGGTCTGGCTGGACAGCTCTACGAGCAGTACTTC. It yields the protein CASGLAGQLYEQYF.

This clone is judged medium-sized. The chain employs TRBV5-1 and TRBJ2-5; no clear D. Trimming left V 4 bases short and J 2 bases short, with 3 bases between. Germline V gene sequence: CDR1 SGHRS, CDR2 YFSETQ. CDR3 length: 11 residues. The CDR3 reads CASSQQETQYF. The DNA for the CDR3 is TGCGCCAGCAGCCAACAAGAGACCCAGTACTTC.

This clone occurred many times. V and J are TRBV7-2 and TRBJ2-1; 9 bases are a match to TRBD2. Germline assignment: CDR1 SGHTA and CDR2 FQGNSA. V lost 5 bases to trimming and J lost 7 bases; unmatched junction nucleotides: 9. The CDR3 is 15 residues long. CDR3 DNA: TGTGCCAGCAGCCATACTAGCGGGTTGGGGAATGAGCAGTTCTTC. It yields the protein CASSHTSGLGNEQFF.

This clone is categorized as medium-sized. The chain joins TRBV6-5 to TRBJ1-2, with D maybe TRBD1 (5 bases). The CDR3 has 15 residues. V was clipped by 6 bases and J by 0 bases, with 14 bases between them. Germline V CDR1 and CDR2: MNHEY, SVGAGI. CDR3 amino acids: CASRATKTANYGYTF. CDR3 DNA: TGTGCCAGCAGAGCAACCAAGACAGCTAACTATGGCTACACCTTC.

This clone is judged medium-sized. The V and J genes are TRBV7-2 and TRBJ2-7, with 9 bases fitting TRBD2. Germline lookup yields CDR1 SGHTA and CDR2 FQGNSA. The V gene end was trimmed by 5 bases and the J gene end by 0 bases; junction bases not matched to a gene: 5. The CDR3 consists of 15 residues. The CDR3 bases are TGTGCCAGCAGCCCGGGGACTAGCTACTCCTACGAGCAGTACTTC. Translated, it gives CASSPGTSYSYEQYF. The whole variable domain, filled in from reference TRBV7-2 and TRBJ2-7, reads GAGVSQSPSNKVTEKGKDVELRCDPISGHTALYWYRQSLGQGLEFLIYFQGNSAPDKSGLPSDRFSAERTGGSVSTLTIQRTQQEDSAVYLCASSPGTSYSYEQYFGPGTRLTVT.

By share, this clone ranks as medium-sized (0.01 to 0.1%). The chain is built from TRBV27 and TRBJ1-1; 10 bases agree with TRBD1. The CDR3 sequence is 16 residues long. The J segment lost 6 bases and the V segment lost 6 bases, leaving 13 bases of the junction unmatched. From germline, CDR1 is MNHEY and CDR2 SMNVEV (reference sequence). The CDR3 spells CASRLRPGTGESEAFF. CDR3 in DNA: TGTGCCAGCAGACTCAGACCCGGGACAGGGGAGTCTGAAGCTTTCTTT.

This clone was detected many times. This chain joins TRBV13 and TRBJ1-1; perhaps TRBD1 as D (5 bases). Per germline, CDR1 PRHDT and CDR2 FYEKMQ (reference sequence). Between the trimmed V and J ends, which lost 0 bases and 1 base, there was a span of 6 bases. The CDR3 spans 14 residues. CDR3 amino acids: CASSLGGGNTEAFF. For the CDR3, the DNA is TGTGCCAGCAGCTTAGGGGGGGGGAACACTGAAGCTTTCTTT.

This clone is deemed medium-sized. The J gene is TRBJ1-2, the V gene TRBV5-1; 9 bases are a match to TRBD1. The V gene's germline CDR1 is SGHRS and CDR2 YFSETQ. The CDR3 loop spans 18 amino acids. J gave up 1 base and V 4 bases, and 14 bases lay outside the gene matches. CDR3 sequence: CASSLTPPGQGINYGYTF. The CDR3 nucleotides read TGCGCCAGCAGCCTAACCCCCCCCGGACAGGGGATTAACTATGGCTACACCTTC. Using reference TRBV5-1 and TRBJ1-2 for the parts outside the CDR3, the full variable domain is KAGVTQTPRYLIKTRGQQVTLSCSPISGHRSVSWYQQTPGQGLQFLFEYFSETQRNKGNFPGRFSGRQFSNSRSEMNVSTLELGDSALYLCASSLTPPGQGINYGYTFGSGTRLTVV.

By share, this clone ranks as medium-sized (0.01 to 0.1%). The V and J genes are TRBV4-2 and TRBJ2-7; tentatively, D is TRBD2 (6 bases). The germline V gene has CDR1 LGHNA and CDR2 YNFKEQ. V shed 1 base and J shed 4 bases, with 14 bases lying between them. The CDR3 totals 15 residues. CDR3 coding DNA: TGTGCCAGCAGCCAAGTGACGGGGGTGGGTTACGAGCAGTACTTC. It is translated as CASSQVTGVGYEQYF.

The rearrangement links TRBV5-1 to TRBJ1-4, with a tentative D call TRBD1 (5 bases). Germline CDR1 and CDR2: SGHRS and YFSETQ. There are 14 residues in the CDR3. CDR3 sequence reads: CKQKTAYEGEKLFF. CDR3 nucleotides: TGCAAGCAGAAGACGGCATACGAGGGGGAAAAACTGTTTTTT.

Many counts were recorded for this clone. The chain recombines TRBV7-2 with TRBJ2-3; 8 bases fit TRBD2. The CDR3 length is 16 residues. After removal of 4 bases from V and 2 bases from J, the junction contained 8 bases not matched to a gene. Germline V gives CDR1 SGHTA, CDR2 FQGNSA. CDR3 bases: TGTGCCAGCAGCTCTGGGTGGACTAGCTTCACAGATACGCAGTATTTT. Its translation is CASSSGWTSFTDTQYF. Full variable domain (missing parts from reference TRBV7-2 and TRBJ2-3): GAGVSQSPSNKVTEKGKDVELRCDPISGHTALYWYRQSLGQGLEFLIYFQGNSAPDKSGLPSDRFSAERTGGSVSTLTIQRTQQEDSAVYLCASSSGWTSFTDTQYFGPGTRLTVL.

By sample fraction, this clone is large. The chain employs TRBV9 and TRBJ1-2; 9 bases are shared with TRBD1. Looked up from germline, CDR1 is SGDLS and CDR2 is YYNGEE. This CDR3 spans 13 amino acids. V gave up 3 bases and J gave up 3 bases; unmatched junction bases: 0. CDR3 in DNA: TGTGCCAGCAGCGGGGACAGGGACTATGGCTACACCTTC. Its protein product is CASSGDRDYGYTF.

In its sample, this clone ranks as medium-sized. V usage is TRBV18 and J usage is TRBJ2-7; TRBD1 matches at 7 bases. The CDR3 loop spans 19 amino acids. With 3 bases clipped from V and 7 bases from J, the junction kept 24 bases outside the gene matches. Germline CDR1 reads KGHSH; CDR2 reads LQKENI. The CDR3 nucleotides are TGTGCCAGCTCACCTCGCACAGGGGAGATTCGTGGTATCAGTGGGGAGCAGTACTTC. The encoded protein is CASSPRTGEIRGISGEQYF.

In its sample, this clone ranks as medium-sized. V gene TRBV19 combines with J gene TRBJ2-2; D is perhaps TRBD1 (6 bases). Trimming removed 7 bases at V and 2 bases at J, with 14 bases between. Germline CDR1 LNHDA, CDR2 SQIVND (reference sequence). The CDR3 runs 15 residues. Written as DNA, the CDR3 is TGTGCCAGTACATCATGGGGACAAAACACCGGGGAGCTGTTTTTT. It codes for CASTSWGQNTGELFF. The variable domain in full, completed from reference TRBV19 and TRBJ2-2, reads DGGITQSPKYLFRKEGQNVTLSCEQNLNHDAMYWYRQDPGQGLRLIYYSQIVNDFQKGDIAEGYSVSREKKESFPLTVTSAQKNPTAFYLCASTSWGQNTGELFFGEGSRLTVL.

Sample share makes this clone medium-sized. The chain links TRBV24-1 to TRBJ1-1, with D uncertain. The length of the CDR3 is 13 residues. Germline CDR1 reads KGHDR; CDR2 reads SFDVKD. Between the trimmed V and J ends, which lost 5 bases and 4 bases, there was a span of 10 bases. The CDR3 is CATSGDRGTEAFF. DNA for the CDR3: TGTGCCACCAGTGGCGATCGGGGCACTGAAGCTTTCTTT.

This clone is medium-sized in the sample. V and J are TRBV27 and TRBJ2-7; 8 nucleotides align to TRBD1. J lost 2 bases, V lost 6 bases, and 3 bases had no gene match. In germline, CDR1 is MNHEY, CDR2 SMNVEV (reference sequence). This CDR3 comprises 13 residues. CDR3: CASSWTGTYEQYF. CDR3 coding DNA: TGTGCCAGCAGCTGGACAGGGACCTACGAGCAGTACTTC.

Many counts were recorded for this clone. The V gene is TRBV7-6, the J gene TRBJ2-2, with D perhaps TRBD2 (5 bases). With 3 bases removed from V and 7 bases from J, the gap between germline ends came to 21 bases. The CDR3 has 17 residues. Germline V gene sequence: CDR1 SGHVS, CDR2 FNYEAQ. The CDR3 protein is CASSLTNSGGTHGELFF. For the CDR3, the DNA is TGTGCCAGCAGCTTGACAAATTCTGGAGGAACACACGGGGAGCTGTTTTTT.

By share, this clone counts as medium-sized. The chain is built from TRBV2 and TRBJ2-1, with D perhaps matching TRBD2 (6 bases). Germline values: CDR1 SNHLY, CDR2 FYNNEI. The CDR3 contains 14 residues. The V and J ends lost 9 bases and 3 bases respectively, with 15 bases between them. CDR3 protein: CASFERAVYNEQFF. CDR3 DNA: TGTGCCAGTTTCGAGCGGGCGGTCTACAATGAGCAGTTCTTC.

This clone is medium-sized in the sample. This sequence joins TRBV6-5 and TRBJ2-3, with TRBD1 matching over 7 bases. V shed 2 bases and J 2 bases; nucleotides not matched to a gene: 4. There are 15 residues in the CDR3. Germline V gene lookup returns CDR1 MNHEY and CDR2 SVGAGI. The CDR3: CASSYRDRHTDTQYF. CDR3 sequence (DNA): TGTGCCAGCAGTTACCGGGACAGACACACAGATACGCAGTATTTT.

By sample fraction, this clone is medium-sized. V is TRBV9 and J is TRBJ1-2; D not certain. V dropped 1 base and J dropped 2 bases, with 15 bases sitting between them. This CDR3 has 16 residues. CDR1 is SGDLS and CDR2 is YYNGEE in the germline V gene. The CDR3 DNA reads as TGTGCCAGCAGCGTAAGACCGACTCTTGCGAACTATGGCTACACCTTC. It specifies CASSVRPTLANYGYTF.

This clone is medium-sized (0.01 to 0.1%) in the sample. The chain has TRBV9 and TRBJ2-7, with a tentative D call TRBD1 (5 bases). Looked up from germline, CDR1 is SGDLS and CDR2 is YYNGEE. This CDR3 is 12 amino acids long. Trimming took 8 bases from V and 8 from J, leaving 17 bases between them. CDR3 coding DNA: TGTGCCAGTGGGGCAGGACATAATAAGCAGTACTTC. Translation: CASGAGHNKQYF.

This clone was counted at least ten times. The gene calls are TRBV27 and TRBJ2-1; 9 bases line up with TRBD2. Trimming cost V 5 bases and J 10 bases; bases outside gene matches: 12. CDR1 and CDR2 from the germline V gene are MNHEY and SMNVEV (reference sequence). The CDR3 is made up of 15 amino acids. Here the CDR3 reads CASSPLSSGSFEQFF. The CDR3 coding sequence is TGTGCCAGCAGTCCCCTGAGTAGCGGGAGTTTCGAGCAGTTCTTC.

This clone is labeled medium-sized. The chain recombines TRBV7-9 with TRBJ2-3, with 10 bases matching TRBD2. In germline, CDR1 is SEHNR, CDR2 FQNEAQ (reference sequence). The CDR3 extends over 17 amino acids. V gave up 5 bases and J gave up 4 bases; unmatched junction bases: 12. CDR3 sequence (DNA): TGTGCCAGCAGCCCGGCCCGGCTAGCGGGAGAGTCAGATACGCAGTATTTT. Amino acid sequence: CASSPARLAGESDTQYF.

This clone is classed as medium-sized. V gene TRBV5-6 combines with J gene TRBJ2-2, with 7 bases aligning to TRBD1. The CDR3 runs 15 residues. Germline values: CDR1 SGHDT, CDR2 YYEEEE. V dropped 0 bases and J dropped 3; count of bases not matched to a gene: 2. The CDR3 here is CASSLVQGDTGELFF. In nucleotides, the CDR3 is TGTGCCAGCAGCTTGGTTCAGGGGGACACCGGGGAGCTGTTTTTT. The entire variable domain, with the rest obtained from reference TRBV5-6 and TRBJ2-2, is as follows: DAGVTQSPTHLIKTRGQQVTLRCSPKSGHDTVSWYQQALGQGPQFIFQYYEEEERQRGNFPDRFSGHQFPNYSSELNVNALLLGDSALYLCASSLVQGDTGELFFGEGSRLTVL.

In this sample, this clone is hyperexpanded. This chain connects TRBV11-1 to TRBJ1-1; D unresolved. Germline CDR1 is SGHAT and CDR2 is FQDESV (reference sequence). This CDR3 has 14 residues. Trimming stripped 5 bases from V and 2 bases from J, with 12 bases between. The CDR3 sequence is CASSARYTNTEAFF. CDR3 sequence (DNA): TGTGCCAGCAGCGCACGGTATACTAACACTGAAGCTTTCTTT.